This entry describes one T cell receptor (beta chain). These data are taken from a study of blood T cell repertoires in COVID-19. Study-wide context: Acute-phase and convalescent COVID-19 samples originated in the United States, Italy and Spain.

Trimming left V 7 bases short and J 2 bases short, with 12 bases between. The CDR3 consists of 14 residues. Germline lookup yields CDR1 MDHEN and CDR2 SYDVKM. Method: immunoSEQ multiplex PCR; TCRdb's copy keeps in-frame clones and lacks some. This table holds about 200,000 clones, about 93% found once. The sequenced sample was peripheral blood. The TCR was taken from a man aged 55 to 70 with COVID-19, enrolled during active disease. This chain uses TRBV28 with TRBJ1-3; D remains ambiguous. In nucleotides, the CDR3 is TGTGCCAGCATCAACGAGGAGGCTGGAAACACCATATATTTT. Amino acid sequence: CASINEEAGNTIYF.